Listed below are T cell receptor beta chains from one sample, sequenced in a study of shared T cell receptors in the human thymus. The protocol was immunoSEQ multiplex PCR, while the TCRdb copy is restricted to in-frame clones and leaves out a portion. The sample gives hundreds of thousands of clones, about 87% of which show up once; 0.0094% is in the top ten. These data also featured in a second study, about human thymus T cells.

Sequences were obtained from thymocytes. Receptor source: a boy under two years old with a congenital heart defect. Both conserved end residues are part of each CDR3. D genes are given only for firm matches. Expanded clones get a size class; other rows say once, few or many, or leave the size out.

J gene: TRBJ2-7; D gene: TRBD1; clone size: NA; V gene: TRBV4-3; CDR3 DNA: TGCGCCAGCAGCCACGAAACAGGGGGTAATTCCTACGAGCAGTACTTC; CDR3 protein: CASSHETGGNSYEQYF
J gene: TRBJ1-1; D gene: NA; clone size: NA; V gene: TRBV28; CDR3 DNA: TGTGCCAGCAGCCGCGACAGGGAAGCTTTCTTT; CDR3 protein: CASSRDREAFF
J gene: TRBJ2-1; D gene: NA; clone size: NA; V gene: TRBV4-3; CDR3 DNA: TGCGCCAGCAGCCAAGATCTCCCTAGCGCGAGATACAATGAGCAGTTCTTC; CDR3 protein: CASSQDLPSARYNEQFF
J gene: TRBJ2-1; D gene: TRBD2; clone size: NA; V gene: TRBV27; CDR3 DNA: TGTGCCAGCAGTCCTACCCCGACCGGGACTAGGAATGAGCAGTTCTTC; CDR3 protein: CASSPTPTGTRNEQFF
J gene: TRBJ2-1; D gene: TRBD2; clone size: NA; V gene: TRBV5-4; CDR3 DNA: TGTGCCAGCAGCAAGATTTTTAGCGGGAGGGCCTACAATGAGCAGTTCTTC; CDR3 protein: CASSKIFSGRAYNEQFF
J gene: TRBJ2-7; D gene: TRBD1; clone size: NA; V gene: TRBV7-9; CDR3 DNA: TGTGCCAGCAGCTTACTAACAGGGGGCGTCGAGCAGTACTTC; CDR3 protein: CASSLLTGGVEQYF
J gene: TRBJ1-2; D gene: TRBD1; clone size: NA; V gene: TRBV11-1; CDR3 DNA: TGTGCCAGCAGCTCGCGGACAGGCCCCCTTGGCTACACCTTC; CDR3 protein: CASSSRTGPLGYTF
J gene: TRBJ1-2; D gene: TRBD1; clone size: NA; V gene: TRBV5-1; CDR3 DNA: TGCGCCAGCAGCTTGGGGACAGGTGGGGGAATCGATGGCTACACCTTC; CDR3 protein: CASSLGTGGGIDGYTF
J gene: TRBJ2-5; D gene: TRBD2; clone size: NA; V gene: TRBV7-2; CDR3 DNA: TGTGCCAGCAGCCCCTCTACTAGCGGGGGACGCCCTGAAGAGACCCAGTACTTC; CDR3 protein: CASSPSTSGGRPEETQYF
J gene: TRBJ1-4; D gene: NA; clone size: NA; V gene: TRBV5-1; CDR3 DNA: TGCGCCAGCAGCTTGGCAGGGACAACTAATGAAAAACTGTTTTTT; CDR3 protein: CASSLAGTTNEKLFF
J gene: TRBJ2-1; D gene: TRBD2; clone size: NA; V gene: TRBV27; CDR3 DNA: TGTGCCAGCAGTAGGGGACTAGCGGCATACAATGAGCAGTTCTTC; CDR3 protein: CASSRGLAAYNEQFF
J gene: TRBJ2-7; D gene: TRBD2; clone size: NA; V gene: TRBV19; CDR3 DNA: TGTGCCAGCGGGACTTCACACGGACTAGCGGCCTACGAGCAGTACTTC; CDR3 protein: CASGTSHGLAAYEQYF
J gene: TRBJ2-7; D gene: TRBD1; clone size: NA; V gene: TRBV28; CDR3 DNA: TGTGCCAGCAGCATAGACAGGGACCCCTCCTACGAGCAGTACTTC; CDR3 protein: CASSIDRDPSYEQYF
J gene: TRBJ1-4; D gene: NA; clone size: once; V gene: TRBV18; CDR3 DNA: TGTGCCAGCTCACCTACAGGGATGGAACTAACTAATGAAAAACTGTTTTTT; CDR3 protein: CASSPTGMELTNEKLFF
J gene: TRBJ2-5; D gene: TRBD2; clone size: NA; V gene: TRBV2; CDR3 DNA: TGTGCCAGCAGAGGGGACTACCTAAGGGCTCGGTACCAAGAGACCCAGTACTTC; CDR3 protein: CASRGDYLRARYQETQYF